The rows below give T cell receptor beta chains drawn from one sample of a study of shared clonotypes between healthy human individuals. TCRdb's copy holds only in-frame clones and misses some; the assay was immunoSEQ multiplex PCR. The table has about 460,000 clones, approximately 77% seen once. Material: PBMCs. Receptors originate from a middle-aged woman in good health. Some clones in this sample may be carry-over from other donors' samples. Each CDR3 is given with its conserved first and last residue. D genes are given only for firm matches. Part of the rows lack a size; the others show once, few, many or a class for expanded clones.

j_call v_call cdr3_length clone_size d_call cdr3_nt cdr3_aa
TRBJ2-3 TRBV11-3 14 NA NA TGTGCCAGCAGTTTAGGGCGGAGCACAGATACGCAGTATTTT CASSLGRSTDTQYF
TRBJ2-6 TRBV28 17 NA NA TGTGCCAGCAGGCCCCCCCTAGAGAGTGCTGGGGCCAACGTCCTGACTTTC CASRPPLESAGANVLTF
TRBJ2-7 TRBV4-1 16 NA TRBD1 TGCGCCAGCACCCAAAAGGTCCCCGGGACAGGGGGCGAGCAGTACTTC CASTQKVPGTGGEQYF
TRBJ2-7 TRBV28 14 NA TRBD2 TGTGCCAGCAGCACTATGGGGGGGGTCTACGAGCAGTACTTC CASSTMGGVYEQYF
TRBJ2-7 TRBV5-8 15 NA NA TGTGCCAGCAGCTTGGATAGTACCCTCTCCGCCGAGCAGTACTTC CASSLDSTLSAEQYF
TRBJ2-3 TRBV7-9 14 NA NA TGTGCCAGCAGCTTAGGGGGGAAGGTAGATACGCAGTATTTT CASSLGGKVDTQYF
TRBJ2-3 TRBV28 13 NA NA TGTGCCAGCATCGGCCAGGACACAGATAGGCAGTATTTT CASIGQDTDRQYF
TRBJ1-5 TRBV28 14 NA NA TGTGCCAGCAGTTCGGACAGCCGCAATCAGCCCCAGCATTTT CASSSDSRNQPQHF
TRBJ1-5 TRBV5-4 13 NA NA TGTGCCAGCAGCTTCGCTCCACTTCAGCCCCAGCATTTT CASSFAPLQPQHF
TRBJ1-1 TRBV5-8 15 NA TRBD1 TGTGCCAGCAGCCCTCACAGGGGAGGGGACACTGAAGCTTTCTTT CASSPHRGGDTEAFF
TRBJ1-3 TRBV7-9 16 many TRBD1 TGTGCCAGCAGCTCGGACAGGCTGAGCTCTGGAAACACCATATATTTT CASSSDRLSSGNTIYF
TRBJ2-5 TRBV6-6 14 once TRBD1 TGTGCCAGCAGTTACTTACAGGGGTTAGAGACCCAGTACTTC CASSYLQGLETQYF
TRBJ1-2 TRBV30 12 NA NA TGTGCCTGGAGTGTACGAGGGGCTGGCTACACCTTC CAWSVRGAGYTF
TRBJ1-3 TRBV5-1 15 NA NA TGCGCCACATCAATGGGGGGTAGCTCTGGAAACACCATATATTTT CATSMGGSSGNTIYF
TRBJ2-5 TRBV5-1 16 NA TRBD2 TGCGCCAGCAGCTTGGGGCTAGCGGGACGGGAAGAGACCCAGTACTTC CASSLGLAGREETQYF
TRBJ2-1 TRBV4-2 17 once TRBD2 TGTGCCAGCAGCCAAGACGGACTAGCGGGAGGTGGGAATGAGCAGTTCTTC CASSQDGLAGGGNEQFF
TRBJ1-1 TRBV18 12 NA TRBD1 TGTGCCAGCTCACCGGACAGGAGGGAAGCTTTCTTT CASSPDRREAFF
TRBJ2-7 TRBV2 15 NA TRBD1 TGTGCCAGCAGAGCCGGGACAGGGGGCATCAACGAGCAGTACTTC CASRAGTGGINEQYF
TRBJ2-7 TRBV29-1 13 NA TRBD2 TGCAGCGCTAGACTAGCGGGAGGTTACGAGCAGTACTTC CSARLAGGYEQYF
TRBJ2-7 TRBV7-9 12 NA NA TGTGCCGGCAGCTTAAAATCCCGTAAGCAGTACTTC CAGSLKSRKQYF
TRBJ2-3 TRBV29-1 15 NA TRBD2 TGCAGCGTTGTTCGTACCGGGGGGGGAGTAGATACGCAGTATTTT CSVVRTGGGVDTQYF
TRBJ2-6 TRBV7-9 16 NA NA TGTGCCAGCAGTTTCTGGGCGGGCTCTGGGGCCAACGTCCTGACTTTC CASSFWAGSGANVLTF
TRBJ2-7 TRBV4-3 15 once TRBD2 TGCGCCAGCAGCCAGGGACTAGCGGCCTCCTACGAGCAGTACTTC CASSQGLAASYEQYF
TRBJ2-7 TRBV19 13 NA TRBD2 TGTGCCAGTAGTATAACACTAGCGAACGAGCAGTACTTC CASSITLANEQYF
TRBJ1-1 TRBV2 13 NA NA TGTGCCAGCAGTGTAGGCCTGGCGGGTGAAGCTTTCTTT CASSVGLAGEAFF
TRBJ1-1 TRBV7-9 13 few NA TGTGCCAGCAGCAACCAGGGGAACACTGAAGCTTTCTTT CASSNQGNTEAFF
TRBJ2-7 TRBV5-4 17 NA TRBD2 TGTGCCAGCAGCCAGTTCGGGACTAGCGGGAGTCCTCGCGAGCAGTACTTC CASSQFGTSGSPREQYF
TRBJ2-7 TRBV6-4 15 NA NA TGTGCCAGCAGTTACAGGGACGGGTCCTCCTACGAGCAGTACTTC CASSYRDGSSYEQYF
TRBJ2-3 TRBV6-1 13 NA NA TGTGCCAGCAGTGAAGGTCAGGCAGATACGCAGTATTTT CASSEGQADTQYF
TRBJ2-7 TRBV28 14 NA NA TGTGCCAGCGGAACTCGGATCTCAACCGTCGAGCAGTACTTC CASGTRISTVEQYF
TRBJ1-6 TRBV19 15 many NA TGTGCCAGTAGGGGGGCAGAGCGGACGAATTCACCCCTCCACTTT CASRGAERTNSPLHF
TRBJ1-2 TRBV28 16 NA NA TGTGCCAGCAGTTTAAGGATGGGGGAGGATTACTATGGCTACACCTTC CASSLRMGEDYYGYTF
TRBJ1-2 TRBV13 11 NA NA TGTGCCAGCAGCCTCCGGGGGGGCTACACCTTC CASSLRGGYTF
TRBJ2-3 TRBV27 16 NA TRBD2 TGTGCCAGCAGTCTTTGGACTAGCGGATACACAGATACGCAGTATTTT CASSLWTSGYTDTQYF
TRBJ2-2 TRBV18 15 NA NA TGTGCCAGCTCACCGCCCTTGGGAAACACCGGGGAGCTGTTTTTT CASSPPLGNTGELFF
TRBJ2-6 TRBV19 15 many NA TGTGCCAGTAGTATAGGTAACTCTGGGGCCAACGTCCTGACTTTC CASSIGNSGANVLTF
TRBJ2-7 TRBV7-9 15 once NA TGTGCCAGCGCCCGGGCAGCGAGCGGAGACTACGAGCAGTACTTC CASARAASGDYEQYF
TRBJ2-7 TRBV5-1 14 NA TRBD1 TGCGCCAGCAGCTACGGGACAGGGGAGTACGAGCAGTACTTC CASSYGTGEYEQYF
TRBJ2-1 TRBV30 11 NA NA TGTGCCTGGAGTCGCGGTGGGGAGCAGTTCTTC CAWSRGGEQFF
TRBJ1-5 TRBV5-6 14 NA NA TGTGCCAGCAGCTTAACAGGGAACAATCAGCCCCAGCATTTT CASSLTGNNQPQHF
TRBJ2-7 TRBV6-6 15 NA TRBD2 TGTGCCAGCAGTGGTGAGAGCGGGGGGTCCTACGAGCAGTACTTC CASSGESGGSYEQYF
TRBJ2-5 TRBV4-2 14 once NA TGTGCCAGCAGCCAAGTTGGCAGGAAAGAGACCCAGTACTTC CASSQVGRKETQYF